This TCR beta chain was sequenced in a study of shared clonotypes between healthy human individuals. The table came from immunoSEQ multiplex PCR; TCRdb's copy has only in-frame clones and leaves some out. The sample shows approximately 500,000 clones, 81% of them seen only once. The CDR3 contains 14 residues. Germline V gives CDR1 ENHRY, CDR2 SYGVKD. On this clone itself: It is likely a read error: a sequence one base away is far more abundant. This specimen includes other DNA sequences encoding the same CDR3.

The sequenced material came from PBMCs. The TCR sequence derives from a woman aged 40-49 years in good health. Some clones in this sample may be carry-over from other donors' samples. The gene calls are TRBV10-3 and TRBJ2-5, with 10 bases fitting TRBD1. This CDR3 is CAISVPGQGLPQYF. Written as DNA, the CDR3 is TGTGCTATCAGTGTCCCGGGACAGGGGCTTCCCCAGTACTTC.